A selection of T cell receptor beta chains follows, all from one sample in a study of CD8+CD57+ T cells in acquired aplastic anemia. TCRdb fed the reads into MiXCR, producing one record per CDR3 protein. The sample yields about 190,000 distinct CDR3 sequences, around 50% seen once. Sequenced sample: sorted CD4+, CD8+, or CD8+CD57+ T cells (not recorded which) from PBMCs. These receptors originate from a human donor in good health, serving as a control. The CDR3 runs from the conserved cysteine through the conserved F or W. The D gene is left open where the match is weak. A clone size is listed for some rows: how often the clone was seen (once, few, many), or a class if it is expanded.

V gene	J gene	CDR3 length	clone size	D gene	CDR3 DNA	CDR3 protein
TRBV10-3	TRBJ1-2	12	.	.	TGTGCCATCCAGGGGTTGGACTATGGCTACACCTTC	CAIQGLDYGYTF
TRBV10-3	TRBJ1-1	13	once	.	TGTGCCATCAGTGACAGGGCAAACACTGAAGCTTTCTTT	CAISDRANTEAFF
TRBV19	TRBJ2-1	13	.	.	TGTGCCAGTAGTATTAGTCGGTTTGGTGAGCAGTTCTTC	CASSISRFGEQFF
TRBV5-4	TRBJ1-1	13	.	.	TGTGCCAGCAGGGGGGGTTTGAGCACTGAAGCTTTCTTT	CASRGGLSTEAFF
TRBV7-2	TRBJ2-5	13	few	TRBD2	TGTGCCAGCAGCTCTAGCGGGGGAGAGACCCAGTACTTC	CASSSSGGETQYF
TRBV2	TRBJ2-3	13	.	.	TGTGCCAGCAGGTCGGACTACGGGGATACGCAGTATTTT	CASRSDYGDTQYF
TRBV20-1	TRBJ2-5	10	few	.	TGCAGTGGAGGGGAAGAGACCCAGTACTTC	CSGGEETQYF
TRBV10-1	TRBJ2-2	16	.	.	TGCGCCAGCAGTCCCATCAGCTTGTCGAACACCGGGGAGCTGTTTTTT	CASSPISLSNTGELFF
TRBV7-2	TRBJ2-1	13	few	.	TGTGCCAGCAGCTTGCGGCAGGGGAATGAGCAGTTCTTC	CASSLRQGNEQFF
TRBV7-6	TRBJ2-1	20	.	TRBD2	TGTGCCAGCAGCTCCCCTAAGACTAGCGGGGCGACCTACTCCTACAATGAGCAGTTCTTC	CASSSPKTSGATYSYNEQFF
TRBV7-9	TRBJ1-5	17	.	.	TGTGCTAGCAGCCCCGGCCGAGACAGTAAAGATGATCAGCCCCAGCATTTT	CASSPGRDSKDDQPQHF
TRBV20-1	TRBJ1-5	16	many	TRBD1	TGCAGTGCTAGCATTCTATCTGGGACAGTCAATCAGCCCCAGCATTTT	CSASILSGTVNQPQHF
TRBV9	TRBJ1-3	15	.	.	TGTGCCAGCACCCTTGGGGGTTACAGAGGAAACACCATATATTTT	CASTLGGYRGNTIYF
TRBV5-1	TRBJ2-2	12	.	.	TGTGCCAGCAGCTTGAAGGGGGGGGAGCTGTTTTTT	CASSLKGGELFF
TRBV7-2	TRBJ1-4	15	many	TRBD1	TGTGCCAGCAGCGAACTCGGGACAGGGAGTGAAAAACTGTTTTTT	CASSELGTGSEKLFF
TRBV20-1	TRBJ2-5	14	.	.	TGCAGTGCTAGAGATCTGGGGAATACGGAGACCCAGTACTTC	CSARDLGNTETQYF
TRBV20-1	TRBJ2-5	13	many	.	TGCAGTGCTACTAGGGGTAGCCAAGAGACCCAGTACTTC	CSATRGSQETQYF
TRBV7-3	TRBJ2-5	14	.	.	TGTGCCAGCAGTTCTCTTCGGGCCCAAGAGACCCAGTACTTC	CASSSLRAQETQYF
TRBV19	TRBJ2-7	17	many	TRBD2	TGTGCCAGTAGTACAAGGACTAGCGGGGGACTTAAATACGAGCAGTACTTC	CASSTRTSGGLKYEQYF
TRBV10-3	TRBJ2-1	12	.	.	TGTGCCATCAGTCCGAGGGGCCGGGAGCAGTTCTTC	CAISPRGREQFF
TRBV11-3	TRBJ1-5	13	.	.	TGTGCCAGCAGCTACCAGGGTGGTCAGCCCCAGCATTTT	CASSYQGGQPQHF
TRBV29-1	TRBJ1-1	15	.	TRBD1	TGCAGCGTTGGAAGGGGGGGACAGGGAGGGACTGAAGCTTTCTTT	CSVGRGGQGGTEAFF